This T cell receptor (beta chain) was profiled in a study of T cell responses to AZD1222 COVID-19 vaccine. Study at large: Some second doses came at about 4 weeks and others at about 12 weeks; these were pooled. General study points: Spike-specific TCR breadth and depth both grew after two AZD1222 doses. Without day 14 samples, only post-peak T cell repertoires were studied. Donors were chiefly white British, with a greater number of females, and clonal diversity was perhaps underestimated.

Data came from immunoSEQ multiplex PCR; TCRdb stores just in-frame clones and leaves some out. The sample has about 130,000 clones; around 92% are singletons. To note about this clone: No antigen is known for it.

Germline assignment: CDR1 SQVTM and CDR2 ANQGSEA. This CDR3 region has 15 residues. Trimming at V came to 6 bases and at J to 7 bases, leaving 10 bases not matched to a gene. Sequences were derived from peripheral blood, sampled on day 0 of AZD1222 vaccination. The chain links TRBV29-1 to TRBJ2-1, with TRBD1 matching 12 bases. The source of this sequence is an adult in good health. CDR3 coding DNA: TGCAGCGTCCCGCCGGGACAGGGGGCCTTAAATGAGCAGTTCTTC. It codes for CSVPPGQGALNEQFF.